This T cell receptor beta chain was recorded in a study of T cells after yellow fever vaccination. The study, taken as a whole, reports: Peaking on day 5 versus 15, the secondary response was faster but weaker. Post-booster repertoires contained most primary-vaccination clones again (roughly 97% CD4, approximately 86% CD8).

Synthesis of TCR cDNA relied on 5'RACE template switching, which attached a universal primer site and UMIs. From the 5' RACE reads, TCRdb called clonotypes with MiXCR, one entry per CDR3 protein. The table records 600,000 to 750,000 distinct CDR3 sequences, approximately 13% of them present only once. About this clonotype: The antigen remains undetermined.

The CDR3 has 15 amino acids. V was shortened by 2 bases and J by 0 bases, with 8 bases between the two germline ends. CDR1 and CDR2 from the germline V gene are SGHRS and YFSETQ. This TCR was sampled from a man between 25 and 39 years old who received the YFV17D yellow fever vaccine. The material sequenced was PBMCs, taken on the day of the yellow fever booster vaccination. The chain couples TRBV5-1 to TRBJ1-4; D gene ambiguous. CDR3 protein: CASSFDGATNEKLFF. As DNA, the CDR3 is TGCGCCAGCAGCTTCGATGGGGCAACTAATGAAAAACTGTTTTTT.